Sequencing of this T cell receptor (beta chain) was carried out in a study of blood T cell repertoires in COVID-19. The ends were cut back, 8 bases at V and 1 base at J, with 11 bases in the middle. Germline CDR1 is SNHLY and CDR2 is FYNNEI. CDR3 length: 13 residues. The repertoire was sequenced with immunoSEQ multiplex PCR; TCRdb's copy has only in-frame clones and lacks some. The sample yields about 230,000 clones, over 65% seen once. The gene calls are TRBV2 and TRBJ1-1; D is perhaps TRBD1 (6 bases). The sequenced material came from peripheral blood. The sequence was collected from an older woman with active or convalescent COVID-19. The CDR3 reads CASPTGRNTEAFF. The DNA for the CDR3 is TGTGCCAGCCCTACAGGGCGGAACACTGAAGCTTTCTTT.